This entry lists 27 T cell receptor beta chains sequenced from one sample in a study of post-analysis software for immune sequencing data. Whole-study findings and limits: When patients were compared with controls, about five TRBV segments were more frequent, TRBV5-6, TRBV5-1 and TRBV20-1 among them.

The TCR beta cDNA libraries contained unique molecular identifiers. Using its own MiXCR run on the PCR reads, TCRdb lists one record per CDR3 protein. This table holds approximately 250,000 distinct CDR3 sequences, 35% to 40% found once. These receptors' targets are unknown. The sample consisted of blood. All receptors come from a girl between 5 and 17 years old with multiple sclerosis.

In its sample, this clonotype was seen many times. CDR3 DNA sequence: TGTGCCAGCAGTTCGGAGGGACACGAGACCCAGTACTTC. Amino acid sequence: CASSSEGHETQYF. The chain has TRBV27 and TRBJ2-5; possibly TRBD1 or TRBD2 for D (6 bases each). Germline V gives CDR1 MNHEY, CDR2 SMNVEV (reference sequence). The CDR3 covers 13 residues. V was pared by 4 bases and J by 5 bases, with 11 bases between.

The rearrangement uses TRBV3-1 and TRBJ2-2; weak D call: TRBD2 (6 bases). This CDR3 has 15 amino acids. Trimming pared 4 bases from V and 1 base from J, leaving 10 bases between. Germline-derived CDR1 and CDR2 are LGHDT and YNNKEL (reference sequence). The CDR3 here is CASSRGSGNTGELFF. CDR3 coding DNA: TGTGCCAGCAGCCGCGGTAGCGGGAACACCGGGGAGCTGTTTTTT.

Only one count was recorded for this clonotype. A read error is possible here, since a much larger clone lies one base away. The CDR3 does not end in the conserved phenylalanine or tryptophan, so this is likely a read error. The rearrangement joins TRBV2 to TRBJ2-1, with D possibly being TRBD1 or TRBD2 (6 bases each). Germline V gene lookup returns CDR1 SNHLY and CDR2 FYNNEI. CDR3 size: 14 residues. V lost 7 bases, J lost 4 bases, and 14 bases lay in between. CDR3 sequence: CASTIIGGYNEQFV. In nucleotides, the CDR3 is TGTGCCAGCACTATCATAGGGGGGTACAATGAGCAGTTCGTC.

Ten or more counts support this clonotype. V gene TRBV20-1 combines with J gene TRBJ1-5, with a tentative D call TRBD1 (5 bases). This CDR3 spans 15 amino acids. The V end was cut by 2 bases, the J end by 0 bases, with 11 bases between. Germline loops: CDR1 DFQATT, CDR2 SNEGSKA (reference sequence). CDR3 sequence (DNA): TGCAGTGCTAGATTGGGGGGGGGTAGCAATCAGCCCCAGCATTTT. Encoded protein: CSARLGGGSNQPQHF.

Concerning this clonotype: One junction end disagrees with the germline gene, perhaps due to a read error. The genes are TRBV15 and TRBJ2-1; 7 bases match TRBD2. CDR1 is LNHNV, CDR2 YYDKDF, per germline (reference sequence). This CDR3 contains 18 residues. The CDR3 is CATSGDSAGLAAYNEQFF. Here the CDR3 DNA reads TGTGCCACCAGCGGAGATTCGGCGGGGCTAGCGGCCTACAATGAGCAGTTCTTC. The full variable domain, with the rest looked up from reference TRBV15 and TRBJ2-1, is DAMVIQNPRYQVTQFGKPVTLSCSQTLNHNVMYWYQQKSSQAPKLLFHYYDKDFNNEADTPDNFQSRRPNTSFCFLDIRSPGLGDTAMYLCATSGDSAGLAAYNEQFFGPGTRLTVL.

This clonotype was seen at least ten times. This rearrangement joins TRBV6-1 to TRBJ2-7; D might be TRBD2 (6 bases). CDR3 length: 14 amino acids. Trimming left V 8 bases short and J 4 bases short, with 18 bases between. From germline, CDR1 is MNHNS and CDR2 SASEGT. The CDR3 loop reads CASRRTDGGYEQYF. DNA of the CDR3: TGTGCCAGCCGTCGGACGGACGGGGGATACGAGCAGTACTTC.

The chain uses TRBV20-1 and TRBJ1-2; 7 bases fit TRBD1. J was trimmed by 5 bases and V by 3 bases; bases with no gene match: 9. This CDR3 contains 14 residues. Per germline, CDR1 DFQATT and CDR2 SNEGSKA (reference sequence). CDR3 sequence: CSASPFAGGYGYTF. DNA of the CDR3: TGCAGTGCTAGCCCCTTTGCAGGGGGGTATGGCTACACCTTC.

This clonotype was seen a handful of times. The V call is TRBV2, the J call TRBJ2-2; 8 bases agree with TRBD1. Germline-derived CDR1 and CDR2 are SNHLY and FYNNEI. After removal of 7 bases from V and 3 bases from J, the junction contained 1 base not matched to a gene. CDR3 length: 13 residues. The CDR3 DNA follows: TGTGCCAGCATGACAGGGGACACCGGGGAGCTGTTTTTT. It translates to CASMTGDTGELFF.

This clonotype turned up a few times. V and J are TRBV5-6 and TRBJ1-1; possible D gene TRBD1, 5 bases. Germline assignment: CDR1 SGHDT and CDR2 YYEEEE. V was shortened by 4 bases and J by 0 bases, with 13 bases between the two germline ends. The CDR3 spans 15 residues. Written as DNA, the CDR3 is TGTGCCAGCAGCCCCGGTCGGGGGTTGAACACTGAAGCTTTCTTT. It is translated as CASSPGRGLNTEAFF. Based on the CDR3 plus reference TRBV5-6 and TRBJ1-1, the full variable domain is DAGVTQSPTHLIKTRGQQVTLRCSPKSGHDTVSWYQQALGQGPQFIFQYYEEEERQRGNFPDRFSGHQFPNYSSELNVNALLLGDSALYLCASSPGRGLNTEAFFGQGTRLTVV.

This clonotype was picked up many times. This chain connects TRBV6-1 to TRBJ2-5; 9 positions agree with TRBD1. The CDR3 runs 13 residues. J gave up 4 bases and V 9 bases, and 6 bases lay outside the gene matches. Germline values: CDR1 MNHNS, CDR2 SASEGT. The CDR3 region is CASRTGEPETQYF. The CDR3 nucleotides read TGTGCCAGTAGGACAGGGGAACCAGAGACCCAGTACTTC.

Comment on this clonotype: This may be a read error, as it is one base from a much larger clone. The chain combines TRBV7-2 with TRBJ2-7; TRBD1 matches at 10 bases. J gave up 6 bases and V 5 bases, and 10 bases lay outside the gene matches. Germline lookup yields CDR1 SGHTA and CDR2 FQGNSA. The CDR3 runs 15 residues. The CDR3: CASSPSRQGAGEQYF. The CDR3 coding sequence is TGTGCCAGCAGCCCATCTCGACAGGGGGCAGGCGAGCAGTACTTC.

Many counts were recorded for this clonotype. J is TRBJ1-1 and V is TRBV20-1; D might be TRBD1 (5 bases). The CDR3 is 14 residues long. Germline CDR1 DFQATT, CDR2 SNEGSKA (reference sequence). Trimming pared 6 bases from V and 0 bases from J, leaving 14 bases between. CDR3 sequence (DNA): TGCAGTGCAAAACCAGGGAGCATGAACACTGAAGCTTTCTTT. Residues: CSAKPGSMNTEAFF.

A word on this clonotype: This sequence may be a read error, since a much larger clone differs from it by one base. The chain joins TRBV7-9 to TRBJ2-7; no definite D call. CDR1 SEHNR and CDR2 FQNEAQ come from the germline V gene (reference sequence). The CDR3 has 13 residues. Trimming took off 3 bases at V and 7 bases at J, with 13 bases between the two ends. CDR3 loop: CASSFSLYNEQYF. The CDR3 DNA reads TGTGCCAGCAGCTTTTCGCTTTACAATGAGCAGTACTTC. Together with reference TRBV7-9 and TRBJ2-7, the CDR3 gives the full variable domain: DTGVSQNPRHKITKRGQNVTFRCDPISEHNRLYWYRQTLGQGPEFLTYFQNEAQLEKSRLLSDRFSAERPKGSFSTLEIQRTEQGDSAMYLCASSFSLYNEQYFGPGTRLTVT.

This clonotype was seen many times. V usage is TRBV27 and J usage is TRBJ2-7; D remains ambiguous. The germline CDR1 and CDR2 sequences are MNHEY and SMNVEV (reference sequence). Trimming stripped 4 bases from V and 6 bases from J, with 1 base between. The CDR3 runs 9 residues. The chain's CDR3 is CASSSEQYF. CDR3 DNA sequence: TGTGCCAGCAGTTCCGAGCAGTACTTC.

At least ten counts were recorded for this clonotype. The chain links TRBV7-2 to TRBJ2-3, with 13 positions matching TRBD2. This CDR3 is built from 16 residues. CDR1 is SGHTA, CDR2 FQGNSA, per germline. J lost 2 bases, V lost 5 bases, and 4 bases had no gene match. The DNA for the CDR3 is TGTGCCAGCAGCACAGGGACTAGCGGGAACACAGATACGCAGTATTTT. Protein: CASSTGTSGNTDTQYF.

With respect to this clonotype: With a much larger clone just one base away, this may be a read error. The CDR3 carries no conserved terminal phenylalanine or tryptophan, so it likely arises from a read error. The rearrangement links TRBV7-9 to TRBJ2-6; TRBD1 matches at 9 bases. Germline V gene lookup returns CDR1 SEHNR and CDR2 FQNEAQ (reference sequence). V dropped 8 bases and J dropped 4; count of bases not matched to a gene: 9. The CDR3 contains 16 residues. The CDR3 sequence is CASPKDRGAGANVLTL. The CDR3 DNA reads TGTGCCAGCCCCAAGGACAGGGGTGCGGGGGCCAACGTCCTGACTCTC.

This clonotype occurred many times. The chain is built from TRBV27 and TRBJ2-7; 10 bases map to TRBD2. V shed 6 bases, J shed 5 bases, and the junction held 22 bases outside the gene matches. The CDR3 sequence is 19 residues long. Germline CDR1 and CDR2: MNHEY and SMNVEV (reference sequence). The CDR3 sequence: CASSRNVLAGEGPTHEQYF. CDR3 nucleotides: TGTGCCAGCAGCCGAAATGTGCTAGCGGGAGAAGGTCCGACCCACGAGCAGTACTTC.

This clonotype was counted once. This chain links TRBV7-6 with TRBJ2-1; D gene unclear. The CDR3 extends over 13 amino acids. Germline values: CDR1 SGHVS, CDR2 FNYEAQ. Between the trimmed V and J ends, which lost 4 bases and 9 bases, there was a span of 13 bases. The CDR3 DNA sequence: TGTGCCAGCAGCTCGGGCGAATGGGGTGAGCAGTTCTTC. It yields the protein CASSSGEWGEQFF.

The CDR3 DNA follows: TGTGCCAGCAGCCAAGATTTGGGGGATGATGAAAAACTGTTTTTT. Translated, it gives CASSQDLGDDEKLFF. The genes are TRBV3-1 and TRBJ1-4; weak D call: TRBD1 (5 bases). V gave up 0 bases and J gave up 6 bases, with 11 bases separating them. The CDR3 spans 15 residues. Germline values: CDR1 LGHDT, CDR2 YNNKEL (reference sequence).

This clonotype was counted many times. The chain uses TRBV20-1 and TRBJ2-1, with 8 bases that match TRBD1. The germline CDR1 and CDR2 sequences are DFQATT and SNEGSKA (reference sequence). V lost 3 bases to trimming and J lost 8 bases; unmatched junction nucleotides: 9. This CDR3 is 14 amino acids long. CDR3 in DNA: TGCAGTGCTAGCCCGGACAGGGCTGAAGATGAGCAGTTCTTC. Translated, it gives CSASPDRAEDEQFF.

The chain combines TRBV28 with TRBJ2-1; 8 bases are a match to TRBD2. The J call may be mistaken, given a closer DNA end match to TRBJ2-7. Per the germline V gene, CDR1 is MDHEN and CDR2 is SYDVKM. The CDR3 loop spans 16 amino acids. CDR3 DNA: TGTGCCAGCAGTTTAATAGGGGTAGCGGGATACTACGAGCAGTACTTC. This translates into CASSLIGVAGYYEQYF.

At least ten counts were recorded for this clonotype. The V call is TRBV20-1, the J call TRBJ1-4; tentative D call: TRBD1 (6 bases). The V end was cut by 4 bases, the J end by 3 bases, with 9 bases between. The CDR3 length is 13 residues. The germline V gene encodes CDR1 DFQATT and CDR2 SNEGSKA (reference sequence). Here the CDR3 reads CSAIRTANEKLFF. As DNA, the CDR3 is TGCAGTGCTATACGGACAGCTAATGAAAAACTGTTTTTT.

The V and J genes are TRBV20-1 and TRBJ1-2; no firm D call. This CDR3 region has 11 residues. Germline V CDR1 and CDR2: DFQATT, SNEGSKA (reference sequence). V was clipped by 6 bases and J by 5 bases, with 10 bases between them. The CDR3 reads CSALGGYGYTF. CDR3 nucleotides: TGCAGTGCCCTTGGTGGGTATGGCTACACCTTC.

This clonotype was detected ten times or more. This chain joins TRBV7-8 and TRBJ2-1; D possibly matches TRBD1 or TRBD2 (5 bases each). Germline CDR1 and CDR2: SGHVS and FQNEAQ. This CDR3 spans 15 amino acids. Trimming took 0 bases from V and 5 from J, leaving 11 bases between them. The CDR3 DNA follows: TGTGCCAGCAGCTTAGCGCTCGGGACCAACAATGAGCAGTTCTTC. It encodes CASSLALGTNNEQFF.

The V and J genes are TRBV10-3 and TRBJ1-2; 10 bases are shared with TRBD1. Trimming cost V 6 bases and J 6 bases; bases outside gene matches: 7. Germline V gives CDR1 ENHRY, CDR2 SYGVKD. The CDR3 is made up of 14 amino acids. CDR3 loop: CAIRGTGVKDGYTF. The CDR3 DNA sequence: TGTGCCATCAGAGGGACAGGGGTGAAGGATGGCTACACCTTC.

This sequence joins TRBV7-3 and TRBJ2-7; no definite D call. Trimming pared 2 bases from V and 1 base from J, leaving 9 bases between. The CDR3 runs 14 residues. CDR1 and CDR2 from the germline V gene are SGHTA and FQGTGA. This CDR3 reads CASSLGVVSYEQYF. CDR3 nucleotide sequence: TGTGCCAGCAGCTTAGGCGTCGTTTCCTACGAGCAGTACTTC.

The sample holds one count of this clonotype. Just one base apart from a much larger clone, this may be a read error. The rearrangement uses TRBV9 and TRBJ1-2; 8 bases are shared with TRBD1. CDR3 length equals 15 residues. The germline CDR1 and CDR2 sequences are SGDLS and YYNGEE. The CDR3: CASSADGTGIHGDTF. The CDR3 DNA reads as TGTGCCAGCAGCGCGGACGGGACAGGCATTCATGGCGACACCTTC.